The 7 T cell receptor beta chains below come from one sample, sequenced in a study of CD4 and CD8 cells across lung adenocarcinoma regions. Each CDR3 protein gets one entry after TCRdb re-called the PCR reads with MiXCR. The data show approximately 8,800 distinct CDR3 sequences, 45% to 65% seen once. The sample comprised CD8+ T cells from the center of a lung tumor. The source is a female donor with lung adenocarcinoma. The CD4 and CD8 labels of this study may be unreliable.

This clonotype is large (0.1 to 1%) in the sample. The rearrangement links TRBV7-9 to TRBJ2-1, with 9 bases lining up with TRBD2. The germline gives CDR1 SEHNR, CDR2 FQNEAQ (reference sequence). After removal of 5 bases from V and 5 bases from J, the junction contained 13 bases not matched to a gene. The CDR3 runs to 17 residues. The CDR3 is CASSPSAGREGDNEQFF. The CDR3 DNA sequence: TGTGCCAGCAGCCCCTCGGCAGGGCGGGAGGGCGACAATGAGCAGTTCTTC.

Relative to its sample, this clonotype is large. The V call is TRBV7-2, the J call TRBJ2-1; 8 nucleotides line up with TRBD2. This CDR3 has 15 amino acids. The germline V gene encodes CDR1 SGHTA and CDR2 FQGNSA. The junction had 11 bases not matched to a gene; V was cut back by 5 bases and J by 8 bases. The CDR3 loop reads CASSRAGAPPHEQFF. For the CDR3, the DNA is TGTGCCAGCAGCCGAGCGGGGGCCCCCCCCCATGAGCAGTTCTTC.

Regarding this clonotype: The junction departs from germline at one end; a sequencing error may be responsible. V usage is TRBV12-3 or TRBV12-4 and J usage is TRBJ2-3, with D maybe TRBD2 (7 bases). The CDR3 loop spans 14 amino acids. The CDR3 region has the DNA TGTGCCAGCAGTTTTGGGGGGGCTGAAGACACGCAGTATTTC. Protein product: CASSFGGAEDTQYF.

The rearrangement links TRBV5-1 to TRBJ1-4; D ambiguous. V lost 3 bases to trimming and J lost 0 bases, with 15 bases between them. In germline, CDR1 is SGHRS, CDR2 YFSETQ. The length of the CDR3 is 17 residues. CDR3 sequence: CASSSGYGRATNEKLFF. The CDR3 coding sequence is TGCGCCAGCAGCTCGGGGTATGGCCGGGCAACTAATGAAAAACTGTTTTTT.

The chain couples TRBV7-6 to TRBJ2-4; tentative D call: TRBD2 (6 bases). The ends were cut back, 4 bases at V and 3 bases at J, with 22 bases in the middle. This CDR3 spans 18 amino acids. CDR1 SGHVS and CDR2 FNYEAQ come from the germline V gene. CDR3 DNA sequence: TGTGCCAGCAGCTCCCTTAAGCGAGGAGGGCAAGACAAAAACATTCAGTACTTC. It specifies CASSSLKRGGQDKNIQYF.

J is TRBJ2-3 and V is TRBV15, with D perhaps TRBD1 (5 bases). The DNA matches TRBJ2-5 better at its end, which makes the J call doubtful. Germline V gene sequence: CDR1 LNHNV, CDR2 YYDKDF (reference sequence). The CDR3 loop spans 14 amino acids. The CDR3 DNA follows: TGTGCCACCAGCGGGCCAGGGCAGGAGGAGACCCAGTACTTC. Its protein is CATSGPGQEETQYF.

This clonotype is deemed medium-sized. This chain connects TRBV6-5 to TRBJ2-1, with no clear D. CDR1 is MNHEY, CDR2 SVGAGI, per germline. The V end lost 2 bases, the J end lost 5 bases, and 7 bases lay between the germline ends. The CDR3 sequence is 13 residues long. Here the CDR3 DNA reads TGTGCCAGCAGTTACGTGGCGAACAATGAGCAGTTCTTC. It is translated as CASSYVANNEQFF.